A single sample gave rise to the 18 T cell receptor beta chains below, sequenced in a study of technical replicates of blood from a few donors. This table comes from immunoSEQ multiplex PCR, and its TCRdb copy is limited to in-frame clones, with some not included. Among about 100,000 clones listed, around 96% were seen once. Material for sequencing was T cells isolated from PBMCs. These receptors originate from a human donor in good health.

The chain joins TRBV7-2 to TRBJ1-2; D not certain. The CDR3 runs to 11 residues. The V gene lost 2 bases and the J gene lost 7 bases, with 5 bases spanning the gap. CDR1 and CDR2 (germline): SGHTA, FQGNSA. The CDR3 region is CASSLPSGYTF. The CDR3 DNA reads TGTGCCAGCAGCTTACCCTCTGGCTACACCTTC.

The rearrangement uses TRBV6-5 and TRBJ1-6; D is undetermined. With 2 bases removed from V and 6 bases from J, the gap between germline ends came to 8 bases. Germline V gene data show CDR1 as MNHEY and CDR2 as SVGAGI. This CDR3 region has 14 residues. This CDR3 is CASSYEAGNSPLHF. Here the CDR3 DNA reads TGTGCCAGCAGTTACGAGGCGGGTAATTCACCCCTCCACTTT.

This clone has only one observation. This rearrangement joins TRBV4-1 to TRBJ2-1, with 10 bases fitting TRBD2. Trimming cost V 5 bases and J 4 bases; bases outside gene matches: 11. From germline, CDR1 is MGHRA and CDR2 YSYEKL. The CDR3 extends over 17 amino acids. The CDR3 region has the DNA TGCGCCAGCAGCACCCCTAGCGGGAGTCGATCTTACAATGAGCAGTTCTTC. It codes for CASSTPSGSRSYNEQFF.

This clone was picked up one time. The chain carries TRBV12-5 and TRBJ2-1, with 14 positions matching TRBD2. This CDR3 comprises 19 residues. V shed 5 bases, J shed 0 bases, and the junction held 9 bases outside the gene matches. The germline V gene has CDR1 LGHNT and CDR2 FRNRAP. CDR3 bases: TGTGCTAGTGGTCGCGGAGGACTAGCGGGAGGATTCTCCTACAATGAGCAGTTCTTC. It is translated as CASGRGGLAGGFSYNEQFF.

The chain combines TRBV19 with TRBJ2-5; D gene ambiguous. With 1 base removed from V and 5 bases from J, the gap between germline ends came to 8 bases. Per germline, CDR1 LNHDA and CDR2 SQIVND (reference sequence). This CDR3 has 13 residues. This CDR3 reads CASSIVLLETQYF. The CDR3 DNA reads as TGTGCCAGTAGTATAGTACTGCTGGAGACCCAGTACTTC.

The table lists this clone with a count of one. The chain is built from TRBV4-1 and TRBJ2-5; 8 bases fit TRBD1. The DNA end lines up better with TRBJ2-7; the J call may be wrong. This CDR3 comprises 16 residues. Germline lookup yields CDR1 MGHRA and CDR2 YSYEKL. DNA for the CDR3: TGCGCCAGCAGCCAAGAAGGGGGACAGGTGCTCCGCGAGCAGTACTTC. This sequence encodes CASSQEGGQVLREQYF.

This chain links TRBV7-2 with TRBJ1-1, with D unresolved. Germline V lookup: CDR1 SGHTA, CDR2 FQGNSA. The CDR3 runs to 16 residues. The V gene lost 0 bases and the J gene lost 11 bases, with 22 bases spanning the gap. CDR3 nucleotides: TGTGCCAGCAGCTTAGCCCACACGTTCACGATTAATAAGGCTTTCTTT. It translates to CASSLAHTFTINKAFF.

The V call is TRBV7-2, the J call TRBJ2-1; D call uncertain. Trimming stripped 4 bases from V and 9 bases from J, with 16 bases between. The V gene's germline CDR1 is SGHTA and CDR2 FQGNSA. This CDR3 has 14 amino acids. CDR3 DNA sequence: TGTGCCAGCAGCTGGTCCGGTGCCTCTGGTGAGCAGTTCTTC. It encodes CASSWSGASGEQFF. The whole variable domain, filled in from reference TRBV7-2 and TRBJ2-1, reads GAGVSQSPSNKVTEKGKDVELRCDPISGHTALYWYRQSLGQGLEFLIYFQGNSAPDKSGLPSDRFSAERTGGSVSTLTIQRTQQEDSAVYLCASSWSGASGEQFFGPGTRLTVL.

V gene TRBV7-9 combines with J gene TRBJ2-2; D possibly corresponds to TRBD1 (6 bases). The germline CDR1 and CDR2 sequences are SEHNR and FQNEAQ (reference sequence). The V end lost 5 bases, the J end lost 1 base, and 11 bases lay between the germline ends. This CDR3 has 15 amino acids. In nucleotides, the CDR3 is TGTGCCAGCAGCCCGGGACACAAGAACACCGGGGAGCTGTTTTTT. Residues: CASSPGHKNTGELFF.

The V and J genes are TRBV5-8 and TRBJ2-1; 10 bases agree with TRBD1. This CDR3 region has 15 residues. Germline-derived CDR1 and CDR2 are SGHTS and YDEGEE. The V gene end was trimmed by 2 bases and the J gene end by 6 bases; junction bases not matched to a gene: 5. The CDR3 sequence is CASSFGTGVGNEQFF. The CDR3 nucleotides are TGTGCCAGCAGCTTCGGGACAGGGGTTGGCAATGAGCAGTTCTTC.

This chain joins TRBV11-3 and TRBJ1-1; D might be TRBD1 (5 bases). The CDR3 consists of 14 residues. CDR1 SGHNT and CDR2 YENEEA come from the germline V gene. Trimming pared 0 bases from V and 6 bases from J, leaving 11 bases between. Here the CDR3 reads CASSLDNRGAEAFF. The CDR3, as DNA: TGTGCCAGCAGCTTAGATAATCGGGGGGCTGAAGCTTTCTTT.

This chain uses TRBV28 with TRBJ2-1; 10 bases match TRBD1. This CDR3 is built from 15 residues. Germline V lookup: CDR1 MDHEN, CDR2 SYDVKM. Unmatched junction bases numbered 7, after V lost 4 bases and J lost 7 bases. The CDR3 DNA reads as TGTGCCAGCAGTTCTGCCGGGACAGGGGATAATGAGCAGTTCTTC. Amino acids: CASSSAGTGDNEQFF.

V is TRBV6-5 and J is TRBJ2-2; weak D call: TRBD1 (5 bases). The CDR3 contains 13 residues. The V gene lost 6 bases and the J gene lost 4 bases, with 9 bases spanning the gap. Germline CDR1 MNHEY, CDR2 SVGAGI. The CDR3 protein is CASSRQFTGELFF. The CDR3 nucleotides are TGTGCCAGCAGCAGACAGTTCACCGGGGAGCTGTTTTTT.

The chain joins TRBV4-2 to TRBJ2-7; 8 positions match TRBD1. The V segment lost 6 bases and the J segment 2 bases; nucleotides outside the gene matches: 3. CDR1 is LGHNA, CDR2 YNFKEQ, per germline. This CDR3 has 13 amino acids. CDR3 coding DNA: TGTGCCAGCAGAGGGGACAGGACCTACGAGCAGTACTTC. Protein product: CASRGDRTYEQYF.

The chain combines TRBV29-1 with TRBJ2-1, with a tentative D call TRBD2 (5 bases). The CDR3 covers 12 residues. CDR1 is SQVTM, CDR2 ANQGSEA, per germline. With 6 bases removed from V and 4 bases from J, the gap between germline ends came to 10 bases. The CDR3 region has the DNA TGCAGCGTGACCGGGATTTACAATGAGCAGTTCTTC. This translates into CSVTGIYNEQFF.

CDR3 protein: CASSQYRGGYGYTF. The CDR3, as DNA: TGTGCCAGCAGCCAATACAGGGGCGGCTATGGCTACACCTTC. This chain links TRBV6-6 with TRBJ1-2, with 7 positions matching TRBD1. The V and J ends lost 6 bases and 4 bases, in that order; junction bases with no gene match: 8. Germline values: CDR1 MNHNY, CDR2 SVGAGI (reference sequence). CDR3 length: 14 residues.

The J gene is TRBJ2-3, the V gene TRBV7-2, with 7 bases aligning to TRBD2. The length of the CDR3 is 13 residues. CDR1 is SGHTA and CDR2 is FQGNSA in the germline V gene. Losses at the gene ends were 3 bases for V and 4 bases for J; bases not matched to a gene: 1. CDR3 nucleotide sequence: TGTGCCAGCAGCTTGGGGGGGGCAGATACGCAGTATTTT. It yields the protein CASSLGGADTQYF. The full variable domain, rest sourced from reference TRBV7-2 and TRBJ2-3, is GAGVSQSPSNKVTEKGKDVELRCDPISGHTALYWYRQSLGQGLEFLIYFQGNSAPDKSGLPSDRFSAERTGGSVSTLTIQRTQQEDSAVYLCASSLGGADTQYFGPGTRLTVL.

The chain joins TRBV19 to TRBJ2-7; perhaps TRBD1 as D (6 bases). Trimming shortened V by 4 bases and J by 0 bases, and 16 bases separated the two germline ends. The CDR3 is 16 amino acids. Germline CDR1 reads LNHDA; CDR2 reads SQIVND (reference sequence). CDR3 DNA: TGTGCCAGTAGTAAGGCCGGGACACCGCTCTCCTACGAGCAGTACTTC. It is translated as CASSKAGTPLSYEQYF. The full variable domain, with the rest looked up from reference TRBV19 and TRBJ2-7, is DGGITQSPKYLFRKEGQNVTLSCEQNLNHDAMYWYRQDPGQGLRLIYYSQIVNDFQKGDIAEGYSVSREKKESFPLTVTSAQKNPTAFYLCASSKAGTPLSYEQYFGPGTRLTVT.